The clone carrying this T cell receptor (beta chain) was picked up many times. Its antigen is still unknown. 5'RACE primed from the constant segment yielded TCR alpha and TCR beta cDNA libraries bearing sample barcodes and UMIs. A single record per CDR3 protein comes from TCRdb applying MiXCR to the 5' RACE reads. The top ten clones hold 10% to 15% of a sample with roughly 43,000 distinct CDR3 sequences, 9.5% of them seen once. CDR3 length: 15 residues. J lost 4 bases, V lost 0 bases, and 0 bases had no gene match. CDR1 and CDR2 from the germline V gene are SGHRS and YFSETQ. The source of the sample is a study of T-cell memory formation after mild COVID-19. Study-level information: Largely donor-specific sequence clusters came from a couple of donors. Study outcomes and limitations: Clones that contracted clustered mainly in CM and EM if CD4+ and in EMRA if CD8+.

This sequence originates from an adult woman who had mild COVID-19 (a few samples of this study predate the infection). Cell type and time point are not known. The specimen sequenced was PBMCs or a T cell subset sorted from them (not recorded which). The chain couples TRBV5-1 to TRBJ2-3; 12 nucleotides align to TRBD2. In DNA form, the CDR3 reads TGCGCCAGCAGCTTGGGGACTAGCGGGGCAGATACGCAGTATTTT. Protein product: CASSLGTSGADTQYF.